This T cell receptor (beta chain) stems from a study of human T cells and chemical hapten exposure. Study in general: How much TCR each sample yielded varied, mostly because pooled library volumes differed slightly.

This clonotype was counted between two and nine times. The antigen remains undetermined. Described time point: healthy volunteer bleed at 6 weeks. Sequencing started from total RNA isolated from unfractionated whole blood. The library tagged individual cDNA molecules with unique molecular identifiers. Original handling: Samples ranged from roughly 23,224 to 690,600 TCRs, with a median of approximately 96,000. TCRdb used MiXCR to reprocess the RACE reads, holding one entry per CDR3 protein. The V and J calls reflect TCRdb's pipeline rather than the authors' work. This repertoire shows about 77,000 distinct CDR3 sequences, about 8.6% found once; its top ten account for roughly 1.5%. Per the germline V gene, CDR1 is SQVTM and CDR2 is ANQGSEA. V was cut by 4 bases and J by 1 base, with 19 bases left in between. This CDR3 has 16 residues. Study-wide points: No change in TCRs above 1 in 1000 frequency was produced by DPC sensitization.

The genes are TRBV29-1 and TRBJ1-1; D may be TRBD1 (6 bases). This clonotype was sampled from a female donor in good health. Some clones in this sample may be carry-over from other donors' samples. Sample: whole blood. In DNA form, the CDR3 reads TGCAGCGTTGCTCCAAGGGGGGGCGCAAGGAACACTGAAGCTTTCTTT. Residues: CSVAPRGGARNTEAFF.